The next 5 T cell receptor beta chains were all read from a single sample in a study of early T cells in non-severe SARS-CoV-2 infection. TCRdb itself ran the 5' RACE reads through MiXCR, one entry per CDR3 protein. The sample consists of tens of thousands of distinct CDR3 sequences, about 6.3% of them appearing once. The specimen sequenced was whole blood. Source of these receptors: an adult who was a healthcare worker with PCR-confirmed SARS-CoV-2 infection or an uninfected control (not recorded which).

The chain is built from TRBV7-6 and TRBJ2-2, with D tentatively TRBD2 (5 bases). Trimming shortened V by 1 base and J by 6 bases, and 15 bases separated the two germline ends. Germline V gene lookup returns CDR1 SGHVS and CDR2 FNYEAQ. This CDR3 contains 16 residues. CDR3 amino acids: CASSLEPREAPGELFF. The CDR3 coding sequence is TGTGCCAGCAGCTTAGAGCCCCGGGAAGCCCCCGGGGAGCTGTTTTTT.

This chain's CDR3 is CASAGTRANEQFF. The CDR3 DNA follows: TGCGCCAGTGCCGGGACTAGAGCCAATGAGCAGTTCTTC. V and J are TRBV5-1 and TRBJ2-1, with 8 bases identical to TRBD2. There are 13 residues in the CDR3. Germline V gene data show CDR1 as SGHRS and CDR2 as YFSETQ. V trimming: 8 bases; J trimming: 6 bases; junction bases outside the gene matches: 7.

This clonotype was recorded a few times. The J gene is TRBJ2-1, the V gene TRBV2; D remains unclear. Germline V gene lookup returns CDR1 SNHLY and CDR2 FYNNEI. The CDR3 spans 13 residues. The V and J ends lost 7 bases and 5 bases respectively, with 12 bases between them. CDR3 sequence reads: CASTESRNNEQFF. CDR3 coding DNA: TGTGCCAGCACCGAGAGTAGAAACAATGAGCAGTTCTTC.

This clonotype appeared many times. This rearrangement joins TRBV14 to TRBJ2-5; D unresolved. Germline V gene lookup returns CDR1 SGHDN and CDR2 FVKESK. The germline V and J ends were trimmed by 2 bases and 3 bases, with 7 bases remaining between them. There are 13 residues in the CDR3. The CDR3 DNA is TGTGCCAGCAGCCAATCCAGAAAAGAGACCCAGTACTTC. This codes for CASSQSRKETQYF.

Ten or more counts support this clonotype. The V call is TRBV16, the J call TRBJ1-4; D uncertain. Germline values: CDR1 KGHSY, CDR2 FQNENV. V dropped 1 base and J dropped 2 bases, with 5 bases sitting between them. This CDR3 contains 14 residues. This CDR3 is CASSQLSTNEKLFF. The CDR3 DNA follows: TGTGCCAGCAGCCAATTATCCACTAATGAAAAACTGTTTTTT.